A single sample is the source of the 3 T cell receptor beta chains below, sequenced in a study of human T cells and chemical hapten exposure. Time point reported: patch test 2, 6 weeks after DPC sensitization. Treatment reported: therapeutic diphenylcyclopropenone sensitization with weekly scalp DPC. TCRdb re-derived calls from the RACE reads in MiXCR, one entry per CDR3 protein. The sample has 140,000 or so distinct CDR3 sequences; approximately 10% are singletons. This specimen was whole blood, taken in connection with sensitization to the hapten diphenylcyclopropenone (DPC). The origin of the receptors is a woman aged 45-65 years with alopecia areata. Some clones in this sample may be carry-over from other donors' samples.

The V gene is TRBV29-1, the J gene TRBJ1-2, with TRBD1 matching 8 bases. The CDR3 runs 13 residues. The germline V gene encodes CDR1 SQVTM and CDR2 ANQGSEA. V lost 4 bases and J lost 6; bases outside the gene matches: 7. The CDR3 sequence is CSVGQGAHNGYTF. CDR3 DNA: TGCAGCGTTGGGCAGGGGGCGCACAATGGCTACACCTTC. The whole variable domain, filled in from reference TRBV29-1 and TRBJ1-2, reads SAVISQKPSRDICQRGTSLTIQCQVDSQVTMMFWYRQQPGQSLTLIATANQGSEATYESGFVIDKFPISRPNLTFSTLTVSNMSPEDSSIYLCSVGQGAHNGYTFGSGTRLTVV.

In its sample, this clonotype was seen many times. The CDR3 sequence: CASSGGTSAYNEQFF. For the CDR3, the DNA is TGTGCCAGCAGTGGCGGGACTAGCGCTTACAATGAGCAGTTCTTC. The V and J genes are TRBV6-4 and TRBJ2-1; 10 positions agree with TRBD2. The CDR3 is 15 amino acids. Germline assignment: CDR1 MRHNA and CDR2 SNTAGT. The ends lost 4 bases at V and 4 bases at J; junction bases unmatched: 4.

J is TRBJ1-5 and V is TRBV2; D might be TRBD1 (6 bases). V gave up 1 base and J gave up 0 bases, with 10 bases separating them. CDR1 and CDR2 (germline): SNHLY, FYNNEI. The CDR3 is 16 amino acids. CDR3 coding DNA: TGTGCCAGCAGTGAAGGGACAGTCTATAGCAATCAGCCCCAGCATTTT. This gives the protein CASSEGTVYSNQPQHF.